The rows below give T cell receptor beta chains drawn from one sample of a study of blood T cell repertoires in COVID-19. Here immunoSEQ multiplex PCR was the method, and the copy in TCRdb shows in-frame clones only, minus some. The profile covers 250,000 to 350,000 clones, with 90% appearing a single time and about 1.7% taken by the ten largest. Specimen: PBMCs or T cells enriched from blood (not recorded which). Source of these receptors: a woman in her late teens or twenties with acute COVID-19. Each CDR3 is given with its conserved first and last residue. The D gene is left open where the match is weak. For some rows the clone size is stated as once, few or many, or as a class when expanded; others skip it.

D: NA; length: 12; V: TRBV29-1; J: TRBJ2-7; size: NA; CDR3: CSVTGSSYGQYF; DNA: TGCAGCGTCACAGGGAGCTCCTACGGGCAGTACTTC
D: TRBD1; length: 12; V: TRBV10-3; J: TRBJ1-4; size: NA; CDR3: CAISTGGAKLFF; DNA: TGTGCCATATCGACAGGGGGGGCAAAACTGTTTTTT
D: TRBD1; length: 14; V: TRBV4-3; J: TRBJ2-7; size: NA; CDR3: CASSQRDRGHEQYF; DNA: TGCGCCAGCAGCCAAAGAGACAGGGGCCACGAGCAGTACTTC
D: NA; length: 14; V: TRBV30; J: TRBJ1-2; size: NA; CDR3: CAWHTGYNYYGYTF; DNA: TGTGCCTGGCATACAGGGTACAATTACTATGGCTACACCTTC
D: TRBD1; length: 19; V: TRBV18; J: TRBJ2-6; size: NA; CDR3: CASSPRATGGFSGANVLTF; DNA: TGTGCCAGCTCACCACGAGCGACAGGGGGTTTCTCTGGGGCCAACGTCCTGACTTTC
D: TRBD1; length: 14; V: TRBV14; J: TRBJ1-1; size: once; CDR3: CASSQNRGRAEAFF; DNA: TGTGCCAGCAGCCAAAACAGGGGGCGCGCTGAAGCTTTCTTT
D: TRBD2; length: 15; V: TRBV5-1; J: TRBJ2-2; size: NA; CDR3: CASSSWTSGAGELFF; DNA: TGCGCCAGCAGCTCCTGGACTAGCGGAGCCGGGGAGCTGTTTTTT
D: NA; length: 15; V: TRBV19; J: TRBJ1-5; size: NA; CDR3: CASSPGDGGNQPQHF; DNA: TGTGCCAGTAGTCCAGGGGACGGTGGGAATCAGCCCCAGCATTTT
D: NA; length: 13; V: TRBV2; J: TRBJ1-2; size: few; CDR3: CASSDEGRGGYTF; DNA: TGTGCCAGCAGTGATGAGGGGCGGGGAGGCTACACCTTC
D: TRBD2; length: 18; V: TRBV18; J: TRBJ2-6; size: NA; CDR3: CASSSRTSGRSGANVLTF; DNA: TGTGCCAGCTCATCCAGGACTAGCGGGCGCTCTGGGGCCAACGTCCTGACTTTC
D: TRBD1; length: 15; V: TRBV14; J: TRBJ2-7; size: NA; CDR3: CASRLTGGYSYEQYF; DNA: TGTGCCAGCAGATTGACAGGGGGCTACTCCTACGAGCAGTACTTC
D: TRBD2; length: 15; V: TRBV4-3; J: TRBJ2-1; size: NA; CDR3: CASSLLAGFKNEQFF; DNA: TGCGCCAGCAGCCTTCTAGCGGGGTTTAAAAATGAGCAGTTCTTC
D: TRBD2; length: 17; V: TRBV9; J: TRBJ2-7; size: NA; CDR3: CASSVGGLAGDSYEQYF; DNA: TGTGCCAGCAGCGTAGGGGGGCTAGCGGGAGATTCCTACGAGCAGTACTTC
D: TRBD2; length: 18; V: TRBV5-3; J: TRBJ2-5; size: NA; CDR3: CARSWGCSSGRAQETQYF; DNA: TGTGCCAGAAGCTGGGGATGTAGTAGCGGGAGGGCACAAGAGACCCAGTACTTC